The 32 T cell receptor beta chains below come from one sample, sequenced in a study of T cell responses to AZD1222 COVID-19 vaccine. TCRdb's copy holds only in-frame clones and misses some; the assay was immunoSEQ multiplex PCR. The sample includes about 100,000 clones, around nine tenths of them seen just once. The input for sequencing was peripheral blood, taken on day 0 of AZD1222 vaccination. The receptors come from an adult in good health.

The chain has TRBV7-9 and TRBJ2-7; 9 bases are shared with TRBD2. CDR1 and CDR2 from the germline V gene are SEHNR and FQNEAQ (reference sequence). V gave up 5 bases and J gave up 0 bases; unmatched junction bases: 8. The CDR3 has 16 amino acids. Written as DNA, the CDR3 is TGTGCCAGCAGCCCAATAGCGGGGGCCTACTCCTACGAGCAGTACTTC. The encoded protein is CASSPIAGAYSYEQYF. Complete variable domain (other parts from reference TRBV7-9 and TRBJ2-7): DTGVSQNPRHKITKRGQNVTFRCDPISEHNRLYWYRQTLGQGPEFLTYFQNEAQLEKSRLLSDRFSAERPKGSFSTLEIQRTEQGDSAMYLCASSPIAGAYSYEQYFGPGTRLTVT.

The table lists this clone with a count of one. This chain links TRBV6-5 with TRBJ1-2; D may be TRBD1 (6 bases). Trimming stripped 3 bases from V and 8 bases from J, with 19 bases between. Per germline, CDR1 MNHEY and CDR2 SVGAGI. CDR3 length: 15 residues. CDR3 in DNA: TGTGCCAGCAGTTATTCCCGGCGGGGGGCGTGGGGCTACACCTTC. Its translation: CASSYSRRGAWGYTF.

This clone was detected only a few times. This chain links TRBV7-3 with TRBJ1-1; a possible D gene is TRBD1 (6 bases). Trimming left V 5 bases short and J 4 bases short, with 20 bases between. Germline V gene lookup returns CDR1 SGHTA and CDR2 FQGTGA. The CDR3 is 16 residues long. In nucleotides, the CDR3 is TGTGCCAGCAGCCCGGGATGGGGGCCGGGGGGCACTGAAGCTTTCTTT. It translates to CASSPGWGPGGTEAFF.

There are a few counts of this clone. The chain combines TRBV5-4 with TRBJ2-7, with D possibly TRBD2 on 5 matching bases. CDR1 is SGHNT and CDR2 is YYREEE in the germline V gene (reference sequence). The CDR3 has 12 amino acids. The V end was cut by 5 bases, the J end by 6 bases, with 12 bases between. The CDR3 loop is CASRDYFGEQYF. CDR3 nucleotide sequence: TGTGCCAGCAGAGACTACTTCGGCGAGCAGTACTTC.

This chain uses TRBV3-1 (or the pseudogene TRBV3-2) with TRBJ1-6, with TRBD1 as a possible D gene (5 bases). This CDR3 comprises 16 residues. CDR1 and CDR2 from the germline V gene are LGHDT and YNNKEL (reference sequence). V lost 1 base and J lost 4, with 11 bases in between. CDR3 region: CASSQGLTVYNSPLHF. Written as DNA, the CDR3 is TGTGCCAGCAGCCAAGGGCTGACAGTTTATAATTCACCCCTCCACTTT.

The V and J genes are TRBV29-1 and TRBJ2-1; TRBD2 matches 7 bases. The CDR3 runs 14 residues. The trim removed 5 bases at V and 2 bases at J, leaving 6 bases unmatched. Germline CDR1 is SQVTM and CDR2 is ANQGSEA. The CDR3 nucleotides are TGCAGCGTTATCCGGGGAGGGGCCTACAATGAGCAGTTCTTC. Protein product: CSVIRGGAYNEQFF.

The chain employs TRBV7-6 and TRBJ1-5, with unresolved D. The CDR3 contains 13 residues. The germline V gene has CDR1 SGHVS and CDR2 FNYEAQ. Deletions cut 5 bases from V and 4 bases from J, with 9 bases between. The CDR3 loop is CASSSRGNQPQHF. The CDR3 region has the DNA TGTGCCAGCAGCAGTCGAGGGAATCAGCCCCAGCATTTT.

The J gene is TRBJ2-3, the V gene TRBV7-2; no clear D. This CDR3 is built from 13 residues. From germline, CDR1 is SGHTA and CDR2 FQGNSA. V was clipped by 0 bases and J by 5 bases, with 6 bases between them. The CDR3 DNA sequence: TGTGCCAGCAGCTTAGCCATCCTAGATACGCAGTATTTT. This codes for CASSLAILDTQYF.

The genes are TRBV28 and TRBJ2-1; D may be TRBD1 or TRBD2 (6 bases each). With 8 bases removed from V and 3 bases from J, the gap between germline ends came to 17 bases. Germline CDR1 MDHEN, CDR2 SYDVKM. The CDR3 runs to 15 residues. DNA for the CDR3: TGTGCCAGCGAGAAGGGGGGTGGAGGCTACAATGAGCAGTTCTTC. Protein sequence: CASEKGGGGYNEQFF.

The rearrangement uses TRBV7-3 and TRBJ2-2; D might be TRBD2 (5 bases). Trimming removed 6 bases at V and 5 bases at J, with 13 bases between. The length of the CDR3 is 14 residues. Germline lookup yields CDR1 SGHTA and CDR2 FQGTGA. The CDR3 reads CASRRSSGTGELFF. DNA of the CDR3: TGTGCCAGCAGGAGGAGCTCGGGGACCGGGGAGCTGTTTTTT. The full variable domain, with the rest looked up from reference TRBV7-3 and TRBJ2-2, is GAGVSQTPSNKVTEKGKYVELRCDPISGHTALYWYRQSLGQGPEFLIYFQGTGAADDSGLPNDRFFAVRPEGSVSTLKIQRTERGDSAVYLCASRRSSGTGELFFGEGSRLTVL.

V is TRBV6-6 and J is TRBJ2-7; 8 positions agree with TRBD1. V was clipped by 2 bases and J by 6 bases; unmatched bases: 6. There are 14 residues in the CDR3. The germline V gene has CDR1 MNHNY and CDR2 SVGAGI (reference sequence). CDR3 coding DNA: TGTGCCAGCAGTTACGGGCAGGGGGCGTTCGAGCAGTACTTC. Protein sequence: CASSYGQGAFEQYF.

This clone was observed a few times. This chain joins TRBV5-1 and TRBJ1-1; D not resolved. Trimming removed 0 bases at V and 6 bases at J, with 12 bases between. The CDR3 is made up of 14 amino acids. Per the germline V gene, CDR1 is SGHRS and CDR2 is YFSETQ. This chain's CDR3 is CASSLDLGLAEAFF. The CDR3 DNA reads TGCGCCAGCAGCTTGGATCTGGGTCTCGCTGAAGCTTTCTTT.

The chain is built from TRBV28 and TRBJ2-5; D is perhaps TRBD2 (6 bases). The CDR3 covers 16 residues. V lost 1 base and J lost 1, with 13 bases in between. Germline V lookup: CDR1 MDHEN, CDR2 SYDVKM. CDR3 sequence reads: CASSLSGGVPQETQYF. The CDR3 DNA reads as TGTGCCAGCAGTTTATCGGGCGGGGTTCCCCAAGAGACCCAGTACTTC.

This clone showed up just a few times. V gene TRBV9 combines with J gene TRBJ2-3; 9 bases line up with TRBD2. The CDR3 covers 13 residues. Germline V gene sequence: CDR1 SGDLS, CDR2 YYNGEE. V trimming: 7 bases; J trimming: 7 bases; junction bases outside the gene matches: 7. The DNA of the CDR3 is TGTGCCAGCCCGGAGCGGGGGGTCCATACGCAGTATTTT. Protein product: CASPERGVHTQYF. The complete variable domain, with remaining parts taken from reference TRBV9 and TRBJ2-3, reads DSGVTQTPKHLITATGQRVTLRCSPRSGDLSVYWYQQSLDQGLQFLIQYYNGEERAKGNILERFSAQQFPDLHSELNLSSLELGDSALYFCASPERGVHTQYFGPGTRLTVL.

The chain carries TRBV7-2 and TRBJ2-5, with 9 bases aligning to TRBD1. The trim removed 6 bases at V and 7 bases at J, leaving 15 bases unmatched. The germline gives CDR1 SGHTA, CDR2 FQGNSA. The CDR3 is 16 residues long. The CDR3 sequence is CASRGTGTGTGGTQYF. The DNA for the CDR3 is TGTGCCAGCAGAGGGACCGGGACAGGGACCGGGGGGACCCAGTACTTC.

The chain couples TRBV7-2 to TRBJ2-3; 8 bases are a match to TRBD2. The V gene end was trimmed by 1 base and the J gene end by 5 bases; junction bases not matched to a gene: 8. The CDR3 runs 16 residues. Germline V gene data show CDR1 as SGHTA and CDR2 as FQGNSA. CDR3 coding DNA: TGTGCCAGCAGCTTAGACGCGGGGGGAGGTGAAGATACGCAGTATTTT. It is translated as CASSLDAGGGEDTQYF.

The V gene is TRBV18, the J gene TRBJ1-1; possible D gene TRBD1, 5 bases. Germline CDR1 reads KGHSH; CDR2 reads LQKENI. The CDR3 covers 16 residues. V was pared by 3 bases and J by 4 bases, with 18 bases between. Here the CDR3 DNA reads TGTGCCAGCTCACCCGTGAGTGGGGACGTCGGCACTGAAGCTTTCTTT. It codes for CASSPVSGDVGTEAFF.

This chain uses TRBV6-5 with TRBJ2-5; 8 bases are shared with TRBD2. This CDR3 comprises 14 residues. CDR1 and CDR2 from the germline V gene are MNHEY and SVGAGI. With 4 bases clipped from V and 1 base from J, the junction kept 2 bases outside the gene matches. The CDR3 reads CASSFLAGQETQYF. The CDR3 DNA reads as TGTGCCAGCAGTTTTCTAGCGGGCCAAGAGACCCAGTACTTC.

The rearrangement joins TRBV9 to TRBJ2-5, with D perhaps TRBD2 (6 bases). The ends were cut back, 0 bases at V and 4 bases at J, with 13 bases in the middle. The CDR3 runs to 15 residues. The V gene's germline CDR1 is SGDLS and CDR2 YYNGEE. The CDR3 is CASSVGAGLGETQYF. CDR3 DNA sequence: TGTGCCAGCAGCGTAGGGGCGGGGCTGGGAGAGACCCAGTACTTC. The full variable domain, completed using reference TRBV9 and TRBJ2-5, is DSGVTQTPKHLITATGQRVTLRCSPRSGDLSVYWYQQSLDQGLQFLIQYYNGEERAKGNILERFSAQQFPDLHSELNLSSLELGDSALYFCASSVGAGLGETQYFGPGTRLLVL.

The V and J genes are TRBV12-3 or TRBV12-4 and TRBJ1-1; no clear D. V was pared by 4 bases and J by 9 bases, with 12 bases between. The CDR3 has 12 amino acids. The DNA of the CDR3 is TGTGCCAGCAGTTCTCTCCGGGCAAAAGCTTTCTTT. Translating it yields CASSSLRAKAFF.

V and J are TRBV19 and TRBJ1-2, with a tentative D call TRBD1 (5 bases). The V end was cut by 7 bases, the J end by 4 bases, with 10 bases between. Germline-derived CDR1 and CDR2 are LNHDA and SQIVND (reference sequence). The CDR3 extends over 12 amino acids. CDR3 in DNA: TGTGCCAGTACTGGGGCGCTCTATGGCTACACCTTC. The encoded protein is CASTGALYGYTF.

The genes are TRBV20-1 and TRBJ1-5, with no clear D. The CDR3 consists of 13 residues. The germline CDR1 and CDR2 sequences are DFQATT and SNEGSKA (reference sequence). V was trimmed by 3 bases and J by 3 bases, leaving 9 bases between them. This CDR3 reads CSASYGFNQPQHF. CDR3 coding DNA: TGCAGTGCTAGTTACGGTTTCAATCAGCCCCAGCATTTT.

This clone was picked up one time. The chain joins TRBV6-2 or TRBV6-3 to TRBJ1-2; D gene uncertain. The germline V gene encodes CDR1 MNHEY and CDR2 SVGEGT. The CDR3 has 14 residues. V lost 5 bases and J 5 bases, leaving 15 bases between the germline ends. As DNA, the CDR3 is TGTGCCAGCAGTCTCGTCCTCTCGGGGTATGGCTACACCTTC. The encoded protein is CASSLVLSGYGYTF.

The CDR3 loop is CASSASQQGHSGNTIYF. In nucleotides, the CDR3 is TGTGCCAGCAGCGCCTCCCAACAGGGCCACTCTGGAAACACCATATATTTT. This chain joins TRBV9 and TRBJ1-3, with a possible D match to TRBD1 (6 bases). Germline CDR1 is SGDLS and CDR2 is YYNGEE. Trimming left V 3 bases short and J 0 bases short, with 16 bases between. This CDR3 contains 17 residues. Using reference TRBV9 and TRBJ1-3 for the parts outside the CDR3, the full variable domain is DSGVTQTPKHLITATGQRVTLRCSPRSGDLSVYWYQQSLDQGLQFLIQYYNGEERAKGNILERFSAQQFPDLHSELNLSSLELGDSALYFCASSASQQGHSGNTIYFGEGSWLTVV.

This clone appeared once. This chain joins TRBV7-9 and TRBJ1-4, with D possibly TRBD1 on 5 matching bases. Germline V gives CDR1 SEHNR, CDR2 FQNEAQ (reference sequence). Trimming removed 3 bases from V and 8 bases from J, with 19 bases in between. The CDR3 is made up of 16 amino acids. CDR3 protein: CASSFGAGGYREKLFF. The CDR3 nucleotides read TGTGCCAGCAGCTTCGGGGCCGGGGGGTACCGAGAAAAACTGTTTTTT.

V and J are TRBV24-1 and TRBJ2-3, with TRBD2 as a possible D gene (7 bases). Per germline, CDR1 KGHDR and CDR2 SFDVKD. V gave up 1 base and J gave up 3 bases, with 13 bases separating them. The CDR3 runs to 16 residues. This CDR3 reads CATSDFVGGRTDTQYF. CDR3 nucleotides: TGTGCCACCAGTGATTTTGTGGGGGGGCGGACAGATACGCAGTATTTT.

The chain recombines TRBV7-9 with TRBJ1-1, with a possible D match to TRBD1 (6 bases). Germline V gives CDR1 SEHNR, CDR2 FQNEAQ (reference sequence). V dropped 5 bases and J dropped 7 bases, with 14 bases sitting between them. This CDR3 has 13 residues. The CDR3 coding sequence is TGTGCCAGCAGCCTCGGGACACTCAATGAAGCTTTCTTT. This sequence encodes CASSLGTLNEAFF.

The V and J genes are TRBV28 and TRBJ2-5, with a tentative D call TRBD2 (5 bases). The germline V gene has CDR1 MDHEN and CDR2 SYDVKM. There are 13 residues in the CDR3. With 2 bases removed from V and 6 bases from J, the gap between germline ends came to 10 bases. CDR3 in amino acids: CASSLLAVKTQYF. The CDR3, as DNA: TGTGCCAGCAGTTTACTAGCTGTGAAGACCCAGTACTTC.

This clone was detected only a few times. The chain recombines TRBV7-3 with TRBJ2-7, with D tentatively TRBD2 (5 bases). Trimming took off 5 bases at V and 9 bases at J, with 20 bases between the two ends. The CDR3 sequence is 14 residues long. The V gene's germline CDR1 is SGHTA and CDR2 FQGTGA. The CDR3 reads CASSARRQAGVQYF. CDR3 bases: TGTGCCAGCAGCGCGAGAAGGCAGGCGGGTGTGCAGTACTTC.

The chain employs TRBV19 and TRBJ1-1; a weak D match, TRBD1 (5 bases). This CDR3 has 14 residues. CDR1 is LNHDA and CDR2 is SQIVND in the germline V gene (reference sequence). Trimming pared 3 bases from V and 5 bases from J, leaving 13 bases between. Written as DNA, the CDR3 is TGTGCCAGTAGTATGGGGGTATTTGAGACTGAAGCTTTCTTT. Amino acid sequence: CASSMGVFETEAFF.

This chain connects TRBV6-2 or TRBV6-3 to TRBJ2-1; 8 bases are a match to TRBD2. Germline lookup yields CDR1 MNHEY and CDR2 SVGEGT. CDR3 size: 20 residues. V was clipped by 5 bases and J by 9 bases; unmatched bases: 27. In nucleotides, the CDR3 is TGTGCCAGCAGTACGCCCCCCTACGGAAAAGTAGGGACTAGACGGGGTGAGCAGTTCTTC. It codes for CASSTPPYGKVGTRRGEQFF.

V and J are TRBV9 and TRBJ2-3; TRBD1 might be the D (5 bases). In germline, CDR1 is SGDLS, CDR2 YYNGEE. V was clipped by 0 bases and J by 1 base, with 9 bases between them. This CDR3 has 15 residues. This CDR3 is CASSVVGAGTDTQYF. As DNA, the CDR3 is TGTGCCAGCAGCGTAGTAGGGGCTGGCACAGATACGCAGTATTTT.